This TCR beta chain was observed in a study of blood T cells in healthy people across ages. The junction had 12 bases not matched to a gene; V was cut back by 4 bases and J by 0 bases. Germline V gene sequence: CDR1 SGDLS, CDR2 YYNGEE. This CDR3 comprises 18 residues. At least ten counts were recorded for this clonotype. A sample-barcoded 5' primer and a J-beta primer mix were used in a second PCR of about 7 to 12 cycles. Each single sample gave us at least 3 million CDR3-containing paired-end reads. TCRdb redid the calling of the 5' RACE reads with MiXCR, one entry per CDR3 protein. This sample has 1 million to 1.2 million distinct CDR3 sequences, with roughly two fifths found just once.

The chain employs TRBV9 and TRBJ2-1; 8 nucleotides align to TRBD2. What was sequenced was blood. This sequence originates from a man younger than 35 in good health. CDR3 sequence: CASSRATLAGSSYNEQFF. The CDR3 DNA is TGTGCCAGCAGCCGGGCAACGTTAGCGGGGAGCTCCTACAATGAGCAGTTCTTC.